The 10 T cell receptor beta chains below come from one sample, sequenced in a study of CD4 and CD8 cells across lung adenocarcinoma regions. TCRdb analysed the PCR reads with MiXCR anew, one entry per CDR3 protein. The sample holds 7,500 to 10,000 distinct CDR3 sequences, approximately 49% seen once. Sequenced input: CD4+ T cells from the margin of a lung tumor. Receptors were obtained from a female donor with lung adenocarcinoma. The CD4 and CD8 labels of this study may be unreliable.

Only a few counts were recorded for this clonotype. The DNA for the CDR3 is TGTGCCAGCAGTTCCGAGCGGGGGGGTCTTGGGAATGAGCAGTTCTTC. Protein sequence: CASSSERGGLGNEQFF. The rearrangement links TRBV6-5 to TRBJ2-1; 10 positions match TRBD2. Germline V lookup: CDR1 MNHEY, CDR2 SVGAGI. V dropped 4 bases and J dropped 7; count of bases not matched to a gene: 10. The CDR3 length is 16 residues.

This clonotype occurred a few times. The chain has TRBV6-5 and TRBJ1-1, with D possibly matching TRBD1 (6 bases). The CDR3 covers 14 residues. CDR1 MNHEY and CDR2 SVGAGI come from the germline V gene. V was clipped by 5 bases and J by 11 bases, with 21 bases between them. CDR3 coding DNA: TGTGCCAGCAGTCCCTCGGGACAACCCCCTCGGGCTTTCTTT. It is translated as CASSPSGQPPRAFF.

The chain has TRBV6-1 and TRBJ2-5; tentatively, D is TRBD2 (6 bases). The germline CDR1 and CDR2 sequences are MNHNS and SASEGT. This CDR3 contains 13 residues. Trimming pared 2 bases from V and 2 bases from J, leaving 6 bases between. Here the CDR3 DNA reads TGTGCCAGCAGTGAACGGGAGCAAGAGACCCAGTACTTC. Amino acids: CASSEREQETQYF.

The chain combines TRBV9 with TRBJ1-2; tentative D call: TRBD1 (6 bases). CDR1 is SGDLS, CDR2 YYNGEE, per germline. V was shortened by 1 base and J by 8 bases, with 12 bases between the two germline ends. CDR3 length: 13 residues. DNA of the CDR3: TGTGCCAGCAGCGTACAACAGGGCAGGGGCTACACCTTC. This sequence encodes CASSVQQGRGYTF.

Relative to its sample, this clonotype is medium-sized. The V call is TRBV6-5, the J call TRBJ2-1; TRBD2 might be the D (6 bases). CDR1 and CDR2 (germline): MNHEY, SVGAGI. Between the trimmed V and J ends, which lost 0 bases and 6 bases, there was a span of 12 bases. The CDR3 totals 15 residues. CDR3 region: CASSYSLAMINEQFF. CDR3 coding DNA: TGTGCCAGCAGTTACTCACTAGCAATGATCAATGAGCAGTTCTTC.

This chain joins TRBV27 and TRBJ2-1, with 7 bases that match TRBD1. This CDR3 is built from 15 residues. Germline CDR1 and CDR2: MNHEY and SMNVEV (reference sequence). V trimming: 2 bases; J trimming: 3 bases; junction bases outside the gene matches: 4. DNA for the CDR3: TGTGCCAGCAGTTTAACAGGGGCAGGCTACAATGAGCAGTTCTTC. The encoded protein is CASSLTGAGYNEQFF.

This clonotype occurred many times. The genes are TRBV25-1 and TRBJ2-1, with TRBD1 matching 8 bases. V lost 6 bases to trimming and J lost 10 bases; unmatched junction nucleotides: 11. The germline V gene has CDR1 MGHDK and CDR2 SYGVNS. The CDR3 has 14 amino acids. The CDR3 nucleotides are TGTGCCAGCAGCGGAGGGACAGGTTTTTGGGAGCAGTTCTTC. This translates into CASSGGTGFWEQFF.

The gene calls are TRBV29-1 and TRBJ2-1, with D maybe TRBD2 (6 bases). CDR1 is SQVTM and CDR2 is ANQGSEA in the germline V gene. This CDR3 has 15 residues. V was cut by 0 bases and J by 8 bases, with 17 bases left in between. The CDR3 protein is CSVEDVGSGRHEQFF. The CDR3 DNA follows: TGCAGCGTTGAAGATGTGGGGAGCGGGCGACATGAGCAGTTCTTC.

The rearrangement uses TRBV27 and TRBJ2-1; D possibly corresponds to TRBD2 (6 bases). The CDR3 contains 15 residues. Germline-derived CDR1 and CDR2 are MNHEY and SMNVEV (reference sequence). V lost 4 bases and J 9 bases, leaving 19 bases between the germline ends. The CDR3 DNA is TGTGCCAGCAGTTCAGCGACTAGGACCGTCCCTGAGCAGTTCTTC. It codes for CASSSATRTVPEQFF.

This clonotype was seen repeatedly, ten times or more. The chain is built from TRBV6-5 and TRBJ1-1; 8 bases map to TRBD1. V trimming: 7 bases; J trimming: 1 base; junction bases outside the gene matches: 8. Germline CDR1 and CDR2: MNHEY and SVGAGI. The CDR3 runs 15 residues. The CDR3 nucleotides read TGTGCCAGCACCATAAACAGGGGGGGGAACACTGAAGCTTTCTTT. This translates into CASTINRGGNTEAFF.